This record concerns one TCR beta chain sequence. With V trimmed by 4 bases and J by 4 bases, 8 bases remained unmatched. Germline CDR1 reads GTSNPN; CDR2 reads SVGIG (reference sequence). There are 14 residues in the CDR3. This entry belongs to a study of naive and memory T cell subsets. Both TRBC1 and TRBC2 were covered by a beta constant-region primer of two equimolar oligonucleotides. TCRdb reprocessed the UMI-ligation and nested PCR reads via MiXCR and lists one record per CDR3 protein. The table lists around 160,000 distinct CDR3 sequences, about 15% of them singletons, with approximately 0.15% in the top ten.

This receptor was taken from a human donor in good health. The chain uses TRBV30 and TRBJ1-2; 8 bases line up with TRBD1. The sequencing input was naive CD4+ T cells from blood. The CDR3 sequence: CAWNRQGSFYGYTF. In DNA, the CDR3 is TGTGCCTGGAACCGACAGGGGTCCTTCTATGGCTACACCTTC. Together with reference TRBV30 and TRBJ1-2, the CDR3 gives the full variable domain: SQTIHQWPATLVQPVGSPLSLECTVEGTSNPNLYWYRQAAGRGLQLLFYSVGIGQISSEVPQNLSASRPQDRQFILSSKKLLLSDSGFYLCAWNRQGSFYGYTFGSGTRLTVV.